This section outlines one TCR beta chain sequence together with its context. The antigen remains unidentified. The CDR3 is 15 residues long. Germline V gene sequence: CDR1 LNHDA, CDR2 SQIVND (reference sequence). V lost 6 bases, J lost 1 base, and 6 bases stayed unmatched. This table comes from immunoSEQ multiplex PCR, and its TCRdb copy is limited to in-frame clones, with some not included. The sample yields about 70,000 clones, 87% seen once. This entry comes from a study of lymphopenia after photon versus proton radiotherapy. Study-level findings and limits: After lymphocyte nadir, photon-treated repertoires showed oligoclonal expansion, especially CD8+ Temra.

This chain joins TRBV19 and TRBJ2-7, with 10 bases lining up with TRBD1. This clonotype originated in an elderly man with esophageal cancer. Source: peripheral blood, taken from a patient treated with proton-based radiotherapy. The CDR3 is CASRGQGKGSYEQYF. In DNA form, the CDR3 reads TGTGCCAGTAGGGGACAGGGGAAAGGGTCCTACGAGCAGTACTTC. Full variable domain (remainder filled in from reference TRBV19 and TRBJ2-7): DGGITQSPKYLFRKEGQNVTLSCEQNLNHDAMYWYRQDPGQGLRLIYYSQIVNDFQKGDIAEGYSVSREKKESFPLTVTSAQKNPTAFYLCASRGQGKGSYEQYFGPGTRLTVT.